A selection of T cell receptor beta chains follows, all from one sample in a study of cytomegalovirus exposure and HLA in healthy donors. This table comes from immunoSEQ multiplex PCR, and its TCRdb copy is limited to in-frame clones, with some not included. The data show about 130,000 clones, about 80% seen once. Sequenced: PBMCs. Receptors were obtained from a young man in good health and CMV-seropositive. Both conserved end residues are part of each CDR3. The order of the fields is J gene, V gene, D gene, clone size, CDR3 DNA, CDR3 protein. A D gene is named only where the DNA matches it firmly. Expanded clones are given a class, and other clones once, few, many or no size at all.

TRBJ1-6 TRBV6-6 - few TGTGCCAGCCAGGGATCCTCCTATAATTCACCCCTCCACTTT CASQGSSYNSPLHF
TRBJ1-3 TRBV5-1 - - TGCGCCAGCAGCAACGATGGGACTGGCTCTGGAAACACCATATATTTT CASSNDGTGSGNTIYF
TRBJ1-1 TRBV6-1 TRBD1 once TGTGCCAGCAGTGAAGCGGGGACAGGGTTATCAGCTTTCTTT CASSEAGTGLSAFF
TRBJ1-5 TRBV19 TRBD1 - TGTGCCAGCCGGGACAGGGGAGCAGAACAGCCCCAGCATTTT CASRDRGAEQPQHF
TRBJ1-2 TRBV9 - - TGTGCCAGCAGCTCTACGGCGAGGCCTACCCCGTATGGCTACACCTTC CASSSTARPTPYGYTF
TRBJ2-5 TRBV15 TRBD2 - TGTGCCACCAGCAGACTAGCGGGGGACCAAGAGACCCAGTACTTC CATSRLAGDQETQYF
TRBJ2-2 TRBV11-3 - once TGTGCCAGCAGCTTAGTAGGAGCTGAAGCCGGGGAGCTGTTTTTT CASSLVGAEAGELFF
TRBJ2-1 TRBV5-1 TRBD1 once TGCGCCAGCAGCTTGGGAGCTGGGGGGACAGGGGTAAGTGAGCAGTTCTTC CASSLGAGGTGVSEQFF
TRBJ2-2 TRBV5-1 - - TGCGCCAGCACCCCTGTGGGAGGACACACCGGGGAGCTGTTTTTT CASTPVGGHTGELFF
TRBJ1-1 TRBV29-1 TRBD1 - TGCAGTACCCGGGACAGGGGGCGGGGAAACACTGAAGCTTTCTTT CSTRDRGRGNTEAFF
TRBJ2-1 TRBV4-1 - - TGCGCCAGCAGCCAAGGGGACTCCAGGGCATATGAGCAGTTCTTC CASSQGDSRAYEQFF
TRBJ2-3 TRBV7-6 TRBD2 - TGTGCCAGCAGCTTTCCAAGACCCCCGGCTAGCGGGTCTAGCACAGATACGCAGTATTTT CASSFPRPPASGSSTDTQYF
TRBJ1-1 TRBV10-3 - - TGTGCCATCAGTGAGTCTGCAGGGAACACTGAAGCTTTCTTT CAISESAGNTEAFF